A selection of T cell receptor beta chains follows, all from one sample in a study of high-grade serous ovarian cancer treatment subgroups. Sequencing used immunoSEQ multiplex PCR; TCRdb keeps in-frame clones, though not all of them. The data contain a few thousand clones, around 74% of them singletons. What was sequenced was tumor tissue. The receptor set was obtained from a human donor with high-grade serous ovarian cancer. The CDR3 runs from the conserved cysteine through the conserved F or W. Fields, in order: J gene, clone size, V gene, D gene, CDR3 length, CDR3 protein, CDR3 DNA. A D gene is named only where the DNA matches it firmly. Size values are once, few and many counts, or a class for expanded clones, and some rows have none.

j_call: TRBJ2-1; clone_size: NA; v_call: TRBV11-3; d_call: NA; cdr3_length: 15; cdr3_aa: CASSARHGAYNEQFF; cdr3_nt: TGTGCCAGCAGCGCCCGCCATGGGGCTTACAATGAGCAGTTCTTC
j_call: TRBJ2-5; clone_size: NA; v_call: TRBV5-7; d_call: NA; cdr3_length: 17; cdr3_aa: CASSFGVVGTRGKTQYF; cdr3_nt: TGTGCCAGCAGCTTTGGGGTTGTGGGGACAAGAGGAAAGACCCAGTACTTC
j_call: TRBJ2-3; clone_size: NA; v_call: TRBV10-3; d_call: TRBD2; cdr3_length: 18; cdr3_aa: CAIRDPTVAGGKSDTQYF; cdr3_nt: TGTGCCATCAGGGACCCGACCGTAGCGGGGGGGAAGTCAGATACGCAGTATTTT
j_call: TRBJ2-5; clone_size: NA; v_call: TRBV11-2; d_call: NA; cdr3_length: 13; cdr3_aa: CASSLVGAETQYF; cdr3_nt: TGTGCCAGCAGCTTAGTTGGGGCAGAGACCCAGTACTTC
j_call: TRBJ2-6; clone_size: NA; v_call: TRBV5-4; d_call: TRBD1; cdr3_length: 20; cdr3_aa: CASSLIGRTGASSGANVLTF; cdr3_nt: TGTGCCAGCAGCTTGATCGGACGAACAGGGGCCTCCTCTGGGGCCAACGTCCTGACTTTC
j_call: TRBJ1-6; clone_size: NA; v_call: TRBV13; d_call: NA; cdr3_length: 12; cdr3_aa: CASKGERSPLHF; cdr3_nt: TGTGCCAGCAAAGGAGAGCGTTCACCCCTCCACTTT
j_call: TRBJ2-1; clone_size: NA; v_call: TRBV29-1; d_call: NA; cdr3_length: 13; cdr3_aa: CSVVEGAVNEQFF; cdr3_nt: TGCAGCGTTGTGGAGGGGGCGGTCAATGAGCAGTTCTTC
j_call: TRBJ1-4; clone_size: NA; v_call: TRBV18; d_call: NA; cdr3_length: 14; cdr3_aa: CASSLSPAGGKLFF; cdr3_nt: TGTGCCAGCTCCCTGTCCCCCGCCGGGGGAAAACTGTTTTTT
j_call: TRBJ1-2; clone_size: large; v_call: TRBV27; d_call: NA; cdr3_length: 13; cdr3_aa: CASRLTYNYGYTF; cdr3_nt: TGTGCCAGCAGGCTGACATACAACTATGGCTACACCTTC
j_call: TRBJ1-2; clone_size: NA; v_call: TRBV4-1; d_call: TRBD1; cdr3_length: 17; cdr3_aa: CASSQDNGDRGYYGYTF; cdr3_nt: TGCGCCAGCAGCCAAGATAACGGGGACAGGGGATACTATGGCTACACCTTC
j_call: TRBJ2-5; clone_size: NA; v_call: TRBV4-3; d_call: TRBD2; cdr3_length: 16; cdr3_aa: CASSQGGTTGGETQYF; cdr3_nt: TGCGCCAGCAGCCAGGGGGGGACCACTGGGGGAGAGACCCAGTACTTC
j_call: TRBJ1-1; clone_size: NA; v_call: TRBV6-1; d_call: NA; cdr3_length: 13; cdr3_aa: CASTRGRKSEAFF; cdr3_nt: TGTGCCAGCACGAGGGGTAGGAAGAGTGAAGCTTTCTTT
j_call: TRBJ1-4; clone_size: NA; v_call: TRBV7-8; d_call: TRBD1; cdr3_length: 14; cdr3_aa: CASSQTGGSEKLFF; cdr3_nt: TGTGCCAGCAGCCAGACAGGGGGGAGTGAAAAACTGTTTTTT
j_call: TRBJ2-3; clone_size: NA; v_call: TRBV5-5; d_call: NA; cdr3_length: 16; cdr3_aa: CASSPWSRPSTDTQYF; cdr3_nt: TGTGCCAGCAGCCCCTGGAGCCGCCCTAGCACAGATACGCAGTATTTT
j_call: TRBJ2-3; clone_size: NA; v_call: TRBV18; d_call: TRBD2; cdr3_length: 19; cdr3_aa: CASSPRPQLAGYITDTQYF; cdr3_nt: TGTGCCAGCTCACCACGTCCGCAACTAGCGGGCTATATCACAGATACGCAGTATTTT
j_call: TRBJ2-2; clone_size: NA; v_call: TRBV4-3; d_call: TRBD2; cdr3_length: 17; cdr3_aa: CASSRGLAGGRTGELFF; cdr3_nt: TGCGCCAGCAGCCGGGGACTAGCGGGGGGTCGCACCGGGGAGCTGTTTTTT
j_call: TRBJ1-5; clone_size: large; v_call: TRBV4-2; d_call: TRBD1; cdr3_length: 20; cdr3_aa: CASSQEATWGATGRNQPQHF; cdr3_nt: TGTGCCAGCAGCCAAGAAGCTACCTGGGGGGCGACAGGGCGGAATCAGCCCCAGCATTTT
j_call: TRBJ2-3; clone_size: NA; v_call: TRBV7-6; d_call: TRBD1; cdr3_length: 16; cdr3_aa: CASSLSRGTGADTQYF; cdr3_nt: TGTGCCAGCAGCTTATCGAGAGGGACAGGGGCAGATACGCAGTATTTT
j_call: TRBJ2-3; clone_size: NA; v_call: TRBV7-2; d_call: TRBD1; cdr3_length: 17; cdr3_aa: CASSPRTGGVLTDTQYF; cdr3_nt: TGTGCCAGCAGCCCCCGGACAGGTGGGGTCCTCACAGATACGCAGTATTTT
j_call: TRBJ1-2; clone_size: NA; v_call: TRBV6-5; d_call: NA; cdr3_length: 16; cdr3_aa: CASSYSRPEAGYGYTF; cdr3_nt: TGTGCCAGCAGTTACTCAAGGCCAGAAGCGGGTTATGGCTACACCTTC
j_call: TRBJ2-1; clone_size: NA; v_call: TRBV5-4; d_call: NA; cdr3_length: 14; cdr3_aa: CASSLPGAYNEQFF; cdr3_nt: TGTGCCAGCAGCTTGCCGGGCGCCTACAATGAGCAGTTCTTC
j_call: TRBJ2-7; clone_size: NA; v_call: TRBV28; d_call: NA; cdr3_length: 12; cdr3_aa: CASSPPRNEQYF; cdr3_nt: TGTGCCAGCAGTCCTCCCCGCAACGAGCAGTACTTC
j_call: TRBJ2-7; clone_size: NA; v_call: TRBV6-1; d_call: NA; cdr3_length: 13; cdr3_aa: CASEGISSYEQYF; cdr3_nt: TGTGCCAGCGAAGGAATAAGCTCCTACGAGCAGTACTTC
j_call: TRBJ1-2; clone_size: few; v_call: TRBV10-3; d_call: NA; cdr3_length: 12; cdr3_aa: CAISEGQYGYTF; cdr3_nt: TGTGCCATCAGTGAAGGACAGTATGGCTACACCTTC
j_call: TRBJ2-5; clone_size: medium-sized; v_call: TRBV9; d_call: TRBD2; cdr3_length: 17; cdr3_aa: CASSFQGLAGPQETQYF; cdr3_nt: TGTGCCAGCAGCTTCCAGGGACTAGCGGGCCCCCAAGAGACCCAGTACTTC
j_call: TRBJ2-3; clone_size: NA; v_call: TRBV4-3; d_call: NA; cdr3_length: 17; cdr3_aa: CASSQEWGARSTNTQYF; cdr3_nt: TGCGCCAGCAGCCAAGAGTGGGGAGCCCGTAGCACGAATACGCAGTATTTT
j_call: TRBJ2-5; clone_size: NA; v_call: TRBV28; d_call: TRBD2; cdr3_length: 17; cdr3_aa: CASSLLPGRGGGETQYF; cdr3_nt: TGTGCCAGCAGCCTGTTGCCTGGGCGGGGGGGCGGAGAGACCCAGTACTTC
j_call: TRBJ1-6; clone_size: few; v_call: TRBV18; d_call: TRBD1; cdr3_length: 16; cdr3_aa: CASSPRQGRDNSPLHF; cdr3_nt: TGTGCCAGCTCACCCCGACAGGGGAGGGATAATTCACCCCTCCACTTT
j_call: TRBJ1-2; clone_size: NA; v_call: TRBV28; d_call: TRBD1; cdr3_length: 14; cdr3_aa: CASSSGTGWRGYTF; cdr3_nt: TGTGCCAGCAGTTCGGGGACAGGGTGGCGTGGCTACACCTTC
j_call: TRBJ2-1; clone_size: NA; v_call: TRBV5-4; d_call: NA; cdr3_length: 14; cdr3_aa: CASSSSNRDHEQFF; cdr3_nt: TGTGCCAGCAGCTCAAGTAACAGGGATCATGAGCAGTTCTTC
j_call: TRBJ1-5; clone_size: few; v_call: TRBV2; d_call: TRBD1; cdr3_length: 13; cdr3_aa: CASNRGQGQPQHF; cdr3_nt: TGTGCCAGCAACAGGGGGCAAGGTCAGCCCCAGCATTTT
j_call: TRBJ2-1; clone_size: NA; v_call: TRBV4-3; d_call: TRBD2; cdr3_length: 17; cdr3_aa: CASSQGLLAIGDNEQFF; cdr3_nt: TGCGCCAGCAGCCAAGGTCTACTAGCGATAGGGGACAATGAGCAGTTCTTC
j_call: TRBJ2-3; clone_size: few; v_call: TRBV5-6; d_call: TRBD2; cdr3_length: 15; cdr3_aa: CASSSGGGAWDTQYF; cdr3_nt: TGTGCCAGCAGTTCAGGCGGGGGGGCTTGGGATACGCAGTATTTT
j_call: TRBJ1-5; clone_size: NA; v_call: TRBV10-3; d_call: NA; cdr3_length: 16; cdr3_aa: CAISDVGSSRNQPQHF; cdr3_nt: TGTGCCATCAGTGATGTGGGATCTAGTCGCAATCAGCCCCAGCATTTT
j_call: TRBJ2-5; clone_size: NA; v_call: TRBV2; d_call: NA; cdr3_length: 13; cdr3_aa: CASSGPVGETQYF; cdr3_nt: TGTGCCAGCAGTGGTCCGGTTGGGGAGACCCAGTACTTC
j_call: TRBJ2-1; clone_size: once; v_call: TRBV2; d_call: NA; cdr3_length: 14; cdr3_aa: CASSEALVGVEQFF; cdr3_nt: TGTGCCAGCAGTGAAGCGCTCGTGGGGGTCGAGCAGTTCTTC
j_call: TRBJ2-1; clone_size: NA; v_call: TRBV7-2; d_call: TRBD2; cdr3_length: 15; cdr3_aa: CANSYARGGYNEQFF; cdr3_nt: TGTGCCAACAGCTATGCGCGGGGGGGCTACAATGAGCAGTTCTTC
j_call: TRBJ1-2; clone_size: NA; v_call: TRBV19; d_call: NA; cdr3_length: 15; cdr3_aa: CASSNGTFGIYGYTF; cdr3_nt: TGTGCCAGTAGTAACGGGACATTCGGTATCTATGGCTACACCTTC
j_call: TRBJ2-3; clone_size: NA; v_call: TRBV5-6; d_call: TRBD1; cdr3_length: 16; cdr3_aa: CASRDRGLASTDTQYF; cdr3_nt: TGTGCCAGCAGAGACAGGGGATTAGCTAGCACAGATACGCAGTATTTT
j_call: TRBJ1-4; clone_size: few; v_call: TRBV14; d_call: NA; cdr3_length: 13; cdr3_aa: CASSRGEGEKLFF; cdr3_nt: TGTGCCAGCAGCCGGGGAGAGGGTGAAAAACTGTTTTTT
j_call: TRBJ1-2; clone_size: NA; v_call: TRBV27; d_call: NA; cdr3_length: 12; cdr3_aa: CASRGGAGGYTF; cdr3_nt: TGTGCCAGCAGGGGGGGCGCGGGTGGCTACACCTTC